One and the same sample provided the 24 T cell receptor beta chains below, sequenced in a study of blood T cell repertoires in COVID-19. Method: immunoSEQ multiplex PCR; TCRdb's copy keeps in-frame clones and lacks some. Of 230,000 or so clones listed, 88% are singletons. The source material was PBMCs or T cells enriched from blood (not recorded which). The receptors were sampled from a woman aged 35 to 49 with acute COVID-19.

The chain recombines TRBV3-1 (or the pseudogene TRBV3-2) with TRBJ2-1; D may be TRBD2 (6 bases). V lost 4 bases to trimming and J lost 4 bases, with 17 bases between them. The CDR3 is 16 amino acids. In germline, CDR1 is LGHDT, CDR2 YNNKEL (reference sequence). CDR3 sequence (DNA): TGTGCCAGCAGCCCCCGTCACGGCGGGGCTTACAATGAGCAGTTCTTC. Translated: CASSPRHGGAYNEQFF.

This sequence joins TRBV5-6 and TRBJ1-5, with D possibly TRBD1 on 6 matching bases. The germline V and J ends were trimmed by 4 bases and 0 bases, with 14 bases remaining between them. This CDR3 spans 16 amino acids. The germline CDR1 and CDR2 sequences are SGHDT and YYEEEE. This chain's CDR3 is CASSQGQLYSNQPQHF. CDR3 bases: TGTGCCAGCAGCCAAGGACAGCTTTATAGCAATCAGCCCCAGCATTTT.

J is TRBJ1-2 and V is TRBV5-1, with D perhaps matching TRBD1 (5 bases). This CDR3 has 13 residues. The V gene lost 1 base and the J gene lost 6 bases, with 10 bases spanning the gap. Germline CDR1 and CDR2: SGHRS and YFSETQ. This chain's CDR3 is CASSLSGLDGYTF. In nucleotides, the CDR3 is TGCGCCAGCAGCTTGTCAGGGCTAGATGGCTACACCTTC.

This clone appeared once. This chain connects TRBV6-5 to TRBJ1-1; 7 bases agree with TRBD1. This CDR3 is built from 15 residues. V was pared by 6 bases and J by 6 bases, with 13 bases of the junction left unmatched. Germline CDR1 is MNHEY and CDR2 is SVGAGI. In DNA, the CDR3 is TGTGCCAGCAGACGGCCGGGACAGAAATCCTCTGAAGCTTTCTTT. This codes for CASRRPGQKSSEAFF.

This clone appeared a single time. V is TRBV30 and J is TRBJ1-2; 7 bases map to TRBD1. The CDR3 covers 12 residues. In germline, CDR1 is GTSNPN, CDR2 SVGIG (reference sequence). The junction had 2 bases not matched to a gene; V was cut back by 5 bases and J by 2 bases. The CDR3 DNA reads TGTGCCTGGGGGGACAGCAACTATGGCTACACCTTC. Its translation: CAWGDSNYGYTF.

The rearrangement uses TRBV19 and TRBJ1-5, with no clear D. CDR3 length: 16 amino acids. V was shortened by 5 bases and J by 4 bases, with 18 bases between the two germline ends. Germline V gene sequence: CDR1 LNHDA, CDR2 SQIVND (reference sequence). The CDR3 nucleotides read TGTGCCAGTAGTCCTAAGGTCACTGGGCTAAATCAGCCCCAGCATTTT. Translation: CASSPKVTGLNQPQHF.

The V call is TRBV6-5, the J call TRBJ2-1; 7 bases agree with TRBD2. The length of the CDR3 is 16 residues. V lost 2 bases to trimming and J lost 1 base; unmatched junction nucleotides: 5. CDR1 and CDR2 from the germline V gene are MNHEY and SVGAGI. The CDR3 here is CASSYTASGSYNEQFF. The CDR3 nucleotides are TGTGCCAGCAGTTACACGGCTAGCGGATCCTACAATGAGCAGTTCTTC.

The V gene is TRBV19, the J gene TRBJ2-3; no clear D gene. The germline CDR1 and CDR2 sequences are LNHDA and SQIVND (reference sequence). The CDR3 has 14 amino acids. V dropped 2 bases and J dropped 1 base, with 7 bases sitting between them. CDR3 loop: CASSITSGTDTQYF. The CDR3 DNA reads as TGTGCCAGTAGTATAACCAGCGGCACAGATACGCAGTATTTT.

The V and J genes are TRBV5-4 and TRBJ1-2; 7 nucleotides align to TRBD1. Germline CDR1 SGHNT, CDR2 YYREEE (reference sequence). V lost 0 bases, J lost 4 bases, and 3 bases stayed unmatched. The CDR3 runs to 14 residues. The CDR3 loop is CASSLDRGSYGYTF. CDR3 in DNA: TGTGCCAGCAGCTTGGACAGGGGTAGCTATGGCTACACCTTC.

The chain is built from TRBV6-5 and TRBJ1-5, with 9 positions matching TRBD1. V shed 6 bases, J shed 4 bases, and the junction held 4 bases outside the gene matches. The CDR3 runs to 14 residues. Germline V gene data show CDR1 as MNHEY and CDR2 as SVGAGI. The CDR3 DNA follows: TGTGCCAGCAGGGGGACAGGGATTAATCAGCCCCAGCATTTT. As protein: CASRGTGINQPQHF.

The gene calls are TRBV4-3 and TRBJ1-1; no firm D call. Germline CDR1 and CDR2: LGHNA and YSLEER. The CDR3 covers 13 residues. V was trimmed by 3 bases and J by 0 bases, leaving 5 bases between them. The CDR3 here is CASSHRMNTEAFF. DNA for the CDR3: TGCGCCAGCAGCCACAGGATGAACACTGAAGCTTTCTTT.

The sample holds one count of this clone. The CDR3 nucleotides read TGTGCCAGCAGCTTAGCCGCCTTTAGTATGCAGACCCAGTACTTC. It yields the protein CASSLAAFSMQTQYF. The V gene is TRBV7-2, the J gene TRBJ2-5, with D unclear. The CDR3 has 15 amino acids. The V gene lost 0 bases and the J gene lost 6 bases, with 14 bases spanning the gap. Per germline, CDR1 SGHTA and CDR2 FQGNSA.

This clone was observed once. This sequence joins TRBV9 and TRBJ2-2, with a tentative D call TRBD2 (5 bases). CDR1 SGDLS and CDR2 YYNGEE come from the germline V gene. Trimming shortened V by 6 bases and J by 1 base, and 19 bases separated the two germline ends. CDR3 length equals 17 residues. The CDR3: CASNVGSIGRNTGELFF. In nucleotides, the CDR3 is TGTGCCAGCAACGTTGGGAGTATCGGACGGAACACCGGGGAGCTGTTTTTT.

This clone was observed a single time. The rearrangement links TRBV29-1 to TRBJ1-1; D is possibly TRBD1 (5 bases). V lost 6 bases and J 3 bases, leaving 11 bases between the germline ends. Looked up from germline, CDR1 is SQVTM and CDR2 is ANQGSEA. CDR3 length: 12 residues. This CDR3 is CSVVPGDTEAFF. CDR3 sequence (DNA): TGCAGCGTGGTCCCGGGGGACACTGAAGCTTTCTTT. The full variable domain, in which reference TRBV29-1 and TRBJ1-1 provide the parts outside the CDR3, is SAVISQKPSRDICQRGTSLTIQCQVDSQVTMMFWYRQQPGQSLTLIATANQGSEATYESGFVIDKFPISRPNLTFSTLTVSNMSPEDSSIYLCSVVPGDTEAFFGQGTRLTVV.

The rearrangement joins TRBV7-9 to TRBJ2-5; D perhaps matches TRBD2 (5 bases). The ends were cut back, 4 bases at V and 1 base at J, with 10 bases in the middle. There are 14 residues in the CDR3. CDR1 is SEHNR and CDR2 is FQNEAQ in the germline V gene (reference sequence). The CDR3 coding sequence is TGTGCCAGCAGCTCGCGGACTCCCCAAGAGACCCAGTACTTC. Translated, it gives CASSSRTPQETQYF.

The chain has TRBV4-2 and TRBJ1-1; 7 nucleotides align to TRBD1. Germline-derived CDR1 and CDR2 are LGHNA and YNFKEQ. The CDR3 contains 15 residues. The V segment lost 3 bases and the J segment 3 bases; nucleotides outside the gene matches: 7. CDR3 sequence (DNA): TGTGCCAGCAGCCAGGGGGTGGGACAGTACACTGAAGCTTTCTTT. Translation gives CASSQGVGQYTEAFF.

CDR3 protein: CASSLPGRAGNEQFF. The CDR3 nucleotides are TGTGCCAGCAGCTTGCCCGGGAGGGCCGGGAATGAGCAGTTCTTC. The V call is TRBV5-4, the J call TRBJ2-1, with 8 bases identical to TRBD2. Looked up from germline, CDR1 is SGHNT and CDR2 is YYREEE (reference sequence). CDR3 size: 15 residues. V shed 1 base, J shed 7 bases, and the junction held 7 bases outside the gene matches.

A remark on this clone: The sample contains more than one DNA sequence encoding this CDR3. The genes are TRBV20-1 and TRBJ2-1; D uncertain. V lost 0 bases, J lost 7 bases, and 4 bases lay in between. Germline CDR1 and CDR2: DFQATT and SNEGSKA (reference sequence). CDR3 length: 11 amino acids. The CDR3 region is CSARDRNEQFF. The CDR3 DNA is TGCAGTGCTAGAGATCGTAATGAGCAGTTCTTC.

The rearrangement joins TRBV24-1 to TRBJ2-5; 9 positions match TRBD2. The germline gives CDR1 KGHDR, CDR2 SFDVKD. The CDR3 totals 15 residues. The junction had 5 bases not matched to a gene; V was cut back by 3 bases and J by 4 bases. The DNA for the CDR3 is TGTGCCACCAGTGATGTAGCGGGAGTGGTAGAGACCCAGTACTTC. Translated: CATSDVAGVVETQYF.

Written as DNA, the CDR3 is TGTGCCAGCAGTTTAAATGCGGGGTTCGGTAATCAGCCCCAGCATTTT. The encoded protein is CASSLNAGFGNQPQHF. The chain has TRBV27 and TRBJ1-5; no reliable D call. This CDR3 spans 16 amino acids. Trimming stripped 2 bases from V and 4 bases from J, with 15 bases between. From germline, CDR1 is MNHEY and CDR2 SMNVEV (reference sequence).

The chain carries TRBV19 and TRBJ1-5; D possibly corresponds to TRBD1 (6 bases). CDR3 length: 16 residues. Trimming cost V 3 bases and J 3 bases, with 15 bases left between them. CDR1 and CDR2 (germline): LNHDA, SQIVND (reference sequence). Written as DNA, the CDR3 is TGTGCCAGTAGTATCGGGGCCGGGACACTCAATCAGCCCCAGCATTTT. Residues: CASSIGAGTLNQPQHF.

This clone was seen a single time. As DNA, the CDR3 is TGTGCCAGTAGCCCCGGGGAGGGAAGAGGCGGCTACACCTTC. Its protein product is CASSPGEGRGGYTF. This chain links TRBV19 with TRBJ1-2; D gene uncertain. Trimming cost V 6 bases and J 8 bases, with 19 bases left between them. Germline V gives CDR1 LNHDA, CDR2 SQIVND (reference sequence). The CDR3 contains 14 residues.

V and J are TRBV10-1 and TRBJ2-7; 10 bases are a match to TRBD1. Germline V CDR1 and CDR2: WNHNN, SYGVQD (reference sequence). The CDR3 has 15 amino acids. Trimming at V came to 5 bases and at J to 5 bases, leaving 9 bases not matched to a gene. CDR3 sequence reads: CASSRRGTGVDEQYF. The CDR3 region has the DNA TGCGCCAGCAGTCGACGCGGGACAGGGGTAGACGAGCAGTACTTC.

The chain employs TRBV18 and TRBJ2-2, with D unclear. V lost 3 bases and J 3 bases, leaving 11 bases between the germline ends. Per the germline V gene, CDR1 is KGHSH and CDR2 is LQKENI. The CDR3 is 15 amino acids. The CDR3 region is CASSPLRLYTGELFF. CDR3 nucleotides: TGTGCCAGCTCACCGTTGAGACTCTACACCGGGGAGCTGTTTTTT.